The sequence of this T cell receptor (beta chain) was determined in a study of T cell clonotyping in hematopoietic cell transplantation. The CDR3 runs 11 residues. Germline CDR1 GTSNPN, CDR2 SVGIG (reference sequence). V gave up 0 bases and J gave up 7 bases, with 6 bases separating them. Time point described: recipient sample about 28 days before transplant, after cytoreduction. Blood collection times were about day -28 and days 30, 100, 180 posttransplant. Only in-frame clones appear in the TCRdb table, and some are missing; sequencing was by immunoSEQ multiplex PCR. The sample lists more than 70,000 clones; 96% were seen once.

This TCR came from a woman in her forties or fifties with acute myeloid leukemia. Some clones in this sample may be carry-over from other donors' samples. This sequence joins TRBV30 and TRBJ1-1; no reliable D call. The sequencing here drew on peripheral blood mononuclear cells, taken before stem cell transplant. The CDR3 here is CAWSVVHEAFF. CDR3 in DNA: TGTGCCTGGAGTGTAGTCCATGAAGCTTTCTTT.